This TCR beta chain came from a study of blood T cell repertoires in COVID-19. The overall study: Researchers got acute and convalescent COVID-19 samples from the United States, Italy and Spain.

The data were produced by immunoSEQ multiplex PCR, yet TCRdb's version contains in-frame clones alone and is incomplete. The sample includes around 32,000 clones, about 86% seen only once; the top ten take just over 5.5%. CDR3 size: 14 residues. Germline CDR1 LGHDT, CDR2 YNNKEL (reference sequence). V was trimmed by 3 bases and J by 0 bases, leaving 9 bases between them. The TCR originated in an elderly woman with active or convalescent COVID-19. The sample consisted of peripheral blood. This rearrangement joins TRBV3-1 (or the pseudogene TRBV3-2) to TRBJ2-7; D call uncertain. CDR3 sequence reads: CASSHVWSSYEQYF. In DNA form, the CDR3 reads TGTGCCAGCAGCCATGTCTGGAGCTCCTACGAGCAGTACTTC.